This T cell receptor (beta chain) came from a study of circulating and synovial CD4+ cells in juvenile arthritis. Findings of the study overall: CPL and bulk CD4 samples differed at least tenfold in T cell genomes. Compared with bulk blood, circulating pathogenic-like lymphocytes shared substantially more CDR3 sequences with synovial T cells. Bulk blood CD4 repertoires were more diverse than these.

TCRdb's table, derived via immunoSEQ multiplex PCR, lists solely in-frame clones and lacks some. The data contain around 30,000 clones, about 95% of them singletons. On this clone: No antigen is known for it.

The clonotype originates from a human donor with juvenile idiopathic arthritis. The specimen sequenced was CD4+ T cells from blood.

CDR3 nucleotides: TGTGCCAGCAGCTCAACCTTCGGCAGGGATTACGAGCAGTACTTC. It translates to CASSSTFGRDYEQYF. The chain uses TRBV7-2 and TRBJ2-7; possible D gene TRBD1, 5 bases. CDR1 and CDR2 from the germline V gene are SGHTA and FQGNSA. This CDR3 comprises 15 residues. Trimming left V 4 bases short and J 4 bases short, with 17 bases between.